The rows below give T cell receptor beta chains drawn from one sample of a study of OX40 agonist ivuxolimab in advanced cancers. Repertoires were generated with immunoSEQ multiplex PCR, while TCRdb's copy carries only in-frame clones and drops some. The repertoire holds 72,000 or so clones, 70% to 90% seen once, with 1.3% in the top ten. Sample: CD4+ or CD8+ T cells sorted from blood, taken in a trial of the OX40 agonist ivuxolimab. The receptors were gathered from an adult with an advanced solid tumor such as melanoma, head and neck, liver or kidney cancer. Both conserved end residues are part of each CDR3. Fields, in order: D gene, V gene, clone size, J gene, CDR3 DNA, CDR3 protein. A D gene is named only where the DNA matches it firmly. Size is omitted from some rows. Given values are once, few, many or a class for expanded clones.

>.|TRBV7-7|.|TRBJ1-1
TGTGCTAGCAGCCTACGAACCAAGGACAGTGAAGCTTTCTTT
CASSLRTKDSEAFF
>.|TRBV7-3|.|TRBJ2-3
TGTGCCAGCAGCTTAACCGGCGGGGTAGCTACGCAGTATTTT
CASSLTGGVATQYF
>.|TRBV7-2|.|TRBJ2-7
TGTGCCAGCAGCCCCCAGCCAGGTACCGCCTACGAGCAGTACTTC
CASSPQPGTAYEQYF
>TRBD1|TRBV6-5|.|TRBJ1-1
TGTGCCAGCACTAAACAGGGGGCACGTGAAGCTTTCTTT
CASTKQGAREAFF
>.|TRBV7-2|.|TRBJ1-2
TGTGCCAGCAGCGTCACAGGACGCGGCTACACCTTC
CASSVTGRGYTF
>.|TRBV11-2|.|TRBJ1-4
TGTGCCAGCAGCTTAAGGGTCGAGGAAAAACTGTTTTTT
CASSLRVEEKLFF
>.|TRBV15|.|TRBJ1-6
TGTGCCACCAGCAGAGGGGCATCCACCAATTCACCCCTCCACTTT
CATSRGASTNSPLHF
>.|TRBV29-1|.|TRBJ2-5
TGCAGCGCGAGGGAAGGAGCCGGACTGGAGACCCAGTACTTC
CSAREGAGLETQYF
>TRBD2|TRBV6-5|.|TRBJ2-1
TGTGCCAGCAGTCAGACTAGCGGAGTCTACAATGAGCAGTTCTTC
CASSQTSGVYNEQFF
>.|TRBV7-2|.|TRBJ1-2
TGTGCCAGCAGCTCATGGACAGTTGGGGGCTACACCTTC
CASSSWTVGGYTF
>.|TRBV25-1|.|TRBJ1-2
TGTGCCAGCAGTGAGCTGGCAGGGATCTATGGCTACACCTTC
CASSELAGIYGYTF
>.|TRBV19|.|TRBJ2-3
TGTGCCAGTAGTGGACCAGGGGAAAGCACAGATACGCAGTATTTT
CASSGPGESTDTQYF
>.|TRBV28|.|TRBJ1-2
TGTGCCAGCAGTTTGCTCTCGCCCGCTGGCTACACCTTC
CASSLLSPAGYTF
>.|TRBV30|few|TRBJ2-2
TGTGCCTGGGTCAACCAGGCCTCCGGGGAGCTGTTTTTT
CAWVNQASGELFF
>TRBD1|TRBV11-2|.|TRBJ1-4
TGTGCCAGCAGCTTCTCCCCGGGACAGACGAATGAAAAACTGTTTTTT
CASSFSPGQTNEKLFF
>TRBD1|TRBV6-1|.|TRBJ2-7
TGTGCCAGCCGCCGCGGACAGGGCTACGAGCAGTACTTC
CASRRGQGYEQYF
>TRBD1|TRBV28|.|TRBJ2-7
TGTGCCATCCGACAGGGGTTGCACTACGAGCAGTACTTC
CAIRQGLHYEQYF
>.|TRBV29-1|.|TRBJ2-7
TGCAGCGTTACAGTGGGGGGTTCCTACGAGCAGTACTTC
CSVTVGGSYEQYF
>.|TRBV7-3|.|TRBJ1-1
TGTGCCAGCAGCCCCGTGGGCCTAGGGGTGATCATGAACACTGAAGCTTTCTTT
CASSPVGLGVIMNTEAFF
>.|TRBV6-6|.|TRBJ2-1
TGTGCCAGCAGTTTCCGATCCCCCGACTACAATGAGCAGTTCTTC
CASSFRSPDYNEQFF
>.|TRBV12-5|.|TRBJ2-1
TGTGCTAGTGTTCCGGACAACTCCTACAATGAGCAGTTCTTC
CASVPDNSYNEQFF
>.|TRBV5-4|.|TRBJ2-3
TGTGCCAGCAGCCAGTCCGCGACAAACACAGATACGCAGTATTTT
CASSQSATNTDTQYF
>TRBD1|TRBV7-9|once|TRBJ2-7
TGTGCCAGCAGCTGGGGACAGGTAACGTACGAGCAGTACTTC
CASSWGQVTYEQYF
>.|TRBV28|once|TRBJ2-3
TGTGCCAGCAGTTTGTCCGGGACGGGCACAGATACGCAGTATTTT
CASSLSGTGTDTQYF
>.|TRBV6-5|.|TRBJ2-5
TGTGCCAGCAGTTACGTGGGGACGGAATCCCAGTACTTC
CASSYVGTESQYF
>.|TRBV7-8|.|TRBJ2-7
TGTGCCAGCAGGCGGGGCCGAGGGCGGTCCTACGAGCAGTACTTC
CASRRGRGRSYEQYF
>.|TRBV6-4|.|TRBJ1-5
TGTGCCAGCAGTGTAGGCCCACGGCAGCCCCAGCATTTT
CASSVGPRQPQHF
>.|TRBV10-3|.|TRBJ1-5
TGTGCCACGCAGGGAGGCAATCAGCCCCAGCATTTT
CATQGGNQPQHF
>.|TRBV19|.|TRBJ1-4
TGTGCCAGTAGTATTTCTAGTGCAACTAATGAAAAACTGTTTTTT
CASSISSATNEKLFF
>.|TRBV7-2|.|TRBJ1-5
TGTGCCAGCAGCTTAGCGTTGGCGGCTCAGCCCCAGCATTTT
CASSLALAAQPQHF
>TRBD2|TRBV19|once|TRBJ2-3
TGTGCCAGCCGGACTAGGCTCACAGATACGCAGTATTTT
CASRTRLTDTQYF
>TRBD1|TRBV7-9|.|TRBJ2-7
TGTGCCAGCAGTCCCGGGACAGGGATTTCCTACGAGCAGTACTTC
CASSPGTGISYEQYF
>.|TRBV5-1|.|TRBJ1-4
TGCGCCAGCAGCGTCCGGGGGCGGGAGGATGAAAAACTGTTTTTT
CASSVRGREDEKLFF
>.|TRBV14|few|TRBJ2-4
TGTGCCAGCAGCCAAGATTCCAGGCTAGCCAAAAACATTCAGTACTTC
CASSQDSRLAKNIQYF
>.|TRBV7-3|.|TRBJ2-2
TGTGCCAGCAGCCCAGCGTGGGGGAACACCGGGGAGCTGTTTTTT
CASSPAWGNTGELFF
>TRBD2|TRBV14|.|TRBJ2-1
TGTGCCAGCAGCCCCGTAGCGGGAGGGCCCGCCAATGAGCAGTTCTTC
CASSPVAGGPANEQFF
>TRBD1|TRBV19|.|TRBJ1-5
TGTGCCAGTAGTATGCGGGGGGGACAGAATCAGCCCCAGCATTTT
CASSMRGGQNQPQHF
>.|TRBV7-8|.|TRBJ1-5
TGTGCCAGCAGCTCTCAGGGACTCAATAGCAATCAGCCCCAGCATTTT
CASSSQGLNSNQPQHF
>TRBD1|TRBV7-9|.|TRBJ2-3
TGTGCCAGCAGCTTCGACAGGGGGCTCACAGATACGCAGTATTTT
CASSFDRGLTDTQYF
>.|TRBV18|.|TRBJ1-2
TGTGCCAGCTCACGGGTCTCGGGGGATGGCTACACCTTC
CASSRVSGDGYTF
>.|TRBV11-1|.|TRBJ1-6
TGTGCCAGCAGCTTAGGCCGTAATTCTGTCCTCCACTTT
CASSLGRNSVLHF
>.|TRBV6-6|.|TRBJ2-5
TGTGCCAGCAGTTCTCACGGTAGGAACGAAGAGACCCAGTACTTC
CASSSHGRNEETQYF
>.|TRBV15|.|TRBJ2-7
TGTGCCACCAGCAGCGACCGACCGATGATCTCCTACGAGCAGTACTTC
CATSSDRPMISYEQYF
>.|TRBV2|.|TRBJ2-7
TGTGCCTCCAACCCCGGGTTTGAGCAGTACTTC
CASNPGFEQYF
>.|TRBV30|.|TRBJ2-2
TGTGCCTGGAGTGAGGGGAGCAATCCAACCGGGGAGCTGTTTTTT
CAWSEGSNPTGELFF
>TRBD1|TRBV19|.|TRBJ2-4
TGTGCCAGTAGTATAAGGACAGGGGGGGAAAACATTCAGTACTTC
CASSIRTGGENIQYF
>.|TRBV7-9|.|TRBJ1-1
TGTGCCAGCAGCTTACTCCCACCTATCATGAACACTGAAGCTTTCTTT
CASSLLPPIMNTEAFF
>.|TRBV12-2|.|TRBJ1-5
TGTGCAAGTCGCTTAGTCGACAGGGAGAATCAGCCCCAGCATTTT
CASRLVDRENQPQHF
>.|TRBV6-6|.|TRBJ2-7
TGTGCCAGCAGTTTCAGAGAAAGGGGATCCTACGAGCAGTACTTC
CASSFRERGSYEQYF
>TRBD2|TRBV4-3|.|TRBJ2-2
TGCGCCAGCAGCCAGAGATGGGGCGGGGGGAACACCGGGGAGCTGTTTTTT
CASSQRWGGGNTGELFF
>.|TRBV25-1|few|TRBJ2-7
TGTGCCAGCAGTGAAGGACCCCACTACGAGCAGTACTTC
CASSEGPHYEQYF
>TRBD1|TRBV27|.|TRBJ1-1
TGTGCCAGCAGTTTCCTCTCCACAGGGGGCACTGAAGCTTTCTTT
CASSFLSTGGTEAFF
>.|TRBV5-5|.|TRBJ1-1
TGTGCCAGCAGCTTAGCGACGACTCCTGAAGCTTTCTTT
CASSLATTPEAFF
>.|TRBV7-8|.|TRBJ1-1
TGTGCCAGCAGCTTAGAGATGGGGGGCACTGAAGCTTTCTTT
CASSLEMGGTEAFF
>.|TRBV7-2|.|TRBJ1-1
TGTGCCAGCAGCTCGTCGTGGGGAGGGGGGCTCACTGAAGCTTTCTTT
CASSSSWGGGLTEAFF